These 5 T cell receptor beta chains originate from one sample sequenced in a study of T cells in Graves' hyperthyroidism and ophthalmopathy (dated by TCRdb to between 2018 and 2020). Library method: multiplex PCR. Sequenced on an Illumina HiSeq 2000. The TCR beta CDR3 regions were amplified from RNA transcripts. The TCR CDR3 was subjected to a first round of RT-PCR using the HTBI primer set and the Qiagen OneStep RT-PCR kit. TCRdb redid the processing of the public reads, applying fastp at Q25 and MiXCR, and retained in-frame beta chains. One record per CDR3 amino acid sequence lists the most common genes and DNA. The table for this sample lists hundreds of thousands of distinct CDR3 sequences; 11% to 15% of them were counted only once. The ten largest clones take up roughly a tenth of the sample. Material: blood. Receptor source: a woman aged 18-35 years with Graves' hyperthyroidism.

V gene TRBV7-9 combines with J gene TRBJ2-1; TRBD2 aligns across 10 bases. The CDR3 runs to 17 residues. Trimming cost V 5 bases and J 5 bases; bases outside gene matches: 12. CDR1 and CDR2 (germline): SEHNR, FQNEAQ (reference sequence). The CDR3, as DNA: TGTGCCAGCAGCCAGGGGGCTAGCGGGAGAGCGGACAATGAGCAGTTCTTC. It encodes CASSQGASGRADNEQFF.

Concerning this clonotype itself: This sequence may be a read error, since a much larger clone differs from it by one base. The chain joins TRBV6-5 to TRBJ1-1, with D unresolved. Germline V gene sequence: CDR1 MNHEY, CDR2 SVGAGI. This CDR3 comprises 14 residues. CDR3 bases: TGTGCCAGCAGTTACTCAGGCTCGAAGACTGAAGTTTTCTTT. Protein sequence: CASSYSGSKTEVFF.

This clonotype was seen ten or more times. V gene TRBV7-3 combines with J gene TRBJ2-2; D gene ambiguous. The germline V gene has CDR1 SGHTA and CDR2 FQGTGA. CDR3 size: 15 residues. V was shortened by 1 base and J by 0 bases, with 6 bases between the two germline ends. CDR3 nucleotides: TGTGCCAGCAGCTTAAACCAAGCGAACACCGGGGAGCTGTTTTTT. Translation: CASSLNQANTGELFF.

This clonotype was observed at least ten times. The gene calls are TRBV28 and TRBJ2-7; 9 bases are shared with TRBD2. Germline V gene lookup returns CDR1 MDHEN and CDR2 SYDVKM. V gave up 10 bases and J gave up 3 bases; unmatched junction bases: 7. The CDR3 runs to 13 residues. The CDR3 protein is CATCPSGNYEQYF. Here the CDR3 DNA reads TGTGCCACCTGCCCTAGCGGGAACTACGAGCAGTACTTC. Variable domain in full (rest from reference TRBV28 and TRBJ2-7): DVKVTQSSRYLVKRTGEKVFLECVQDMDHENMFWYRQDPGLGLRLIYFSYDVKMKEKGDIPEGYSVSREKKERFSLILESASTNQTSMYLCATCPSGNYEQYFGPGTRLTVT.

J is TRBJ1-5 and V is TRBV19; D is unresolved. Germline lookup yields CDR1 LNHDA and CDR2 SQIVND (reference sequence). Trimming cost V 3 bases and J 4 bases, with 13 bases left between them. CDR3 length: 15 residues. The CDR3 is CASSIAGSRNQPQHF. CDR3 sequence (DNA): TGTGCCAGTAGTATCGCAGGAAGTAGGAATCAGCCCCAGCATTTT.